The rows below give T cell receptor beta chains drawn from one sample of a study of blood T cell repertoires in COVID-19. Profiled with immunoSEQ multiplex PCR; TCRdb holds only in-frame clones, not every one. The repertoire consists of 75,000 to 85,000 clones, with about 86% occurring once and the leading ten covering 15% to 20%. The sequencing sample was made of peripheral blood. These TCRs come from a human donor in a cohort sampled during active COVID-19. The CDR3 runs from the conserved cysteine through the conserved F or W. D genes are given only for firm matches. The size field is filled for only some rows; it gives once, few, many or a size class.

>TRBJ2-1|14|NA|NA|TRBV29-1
TGCAGCGTTGAGACTGCGCAGCAGAGCTATGAGCAGTTCTTC
CSVETAQQSYEQFF
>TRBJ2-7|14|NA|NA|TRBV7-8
TGTGCCAGCAGCCGAGGTTTCGTTTCCTACGAGCAGTACTTC
CASSRGFVSYEQYF
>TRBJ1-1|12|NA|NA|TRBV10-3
TGTGCCATCAGTGAGCCCGGGACAGAAGCTTTCTTT
CAISEPGTEAFF
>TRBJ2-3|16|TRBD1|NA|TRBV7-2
TGTGCCAGCAGCAAACAGGGGGCTTTCAGCACAGATACGCAGTATTTT
CASSKQGAFSTDTQYF
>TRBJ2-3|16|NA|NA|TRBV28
TGTGCCAGCAGCCAGCTGGGGGGGGCCGTCACAGATACGCAGTATTTT
CASSQLGGAVTDTQYF
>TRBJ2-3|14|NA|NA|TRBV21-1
TGTGCCAGGGTACAGGGGGCCTTCACAGATACGCAGTATTTT
CARVQGAFTDTQYF
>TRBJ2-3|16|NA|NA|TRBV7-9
TGTGCCAGCAGCCCCATGTTACTGCTGAGCACAGATACGCAGTATTTT
CASSPMLLLSTDTQYF
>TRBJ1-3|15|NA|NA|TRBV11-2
TGTGCCAGCAGCTTGCGCCAGGGGCCTGGAAACACCATATATTTT
CASSLRQGPGNTIYF
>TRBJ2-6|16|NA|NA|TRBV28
TGTGCCAGCAGTCCCCTCGGAGAGTCTGGGGCCAACGTCCTGACTTTC
CASSPLGESGANVLTF
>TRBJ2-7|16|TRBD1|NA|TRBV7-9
TGTGCCAGCAGTCAGGGGGTGGTGATATCCTACGGCGCCGGGGACTTC
CASSQGVVISYGAGDF
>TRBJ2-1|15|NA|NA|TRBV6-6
TGTGCCAGCAGCCCTAGGGGGAGCTCCTACAATGAGCAGTTCTTC
CASSPRGSSYNEQFF
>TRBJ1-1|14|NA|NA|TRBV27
TGTGCCAGCAGTTTGAGGCGGTTGAACACTGAAGCTTTCTTT
CASSLRRLNTEAFF
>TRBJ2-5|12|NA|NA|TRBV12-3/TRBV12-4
TGTGCCAGCAGTTTTATTAAAGAGACCCAGTACTTC
CASSFIKETQYF
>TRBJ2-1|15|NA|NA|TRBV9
TGTGCCAGTAGTTATAGCTCCCCCCGAAACAATGAGCAGTTCTTC
CASSYSSPRNNEQFF
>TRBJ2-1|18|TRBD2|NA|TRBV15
TGTGCCACCAGCCGGGGGACTAGCGGGAGAATGGGTGAGAATGAGCAGTTCTTC
CATSRGTSGRMGENEQFF
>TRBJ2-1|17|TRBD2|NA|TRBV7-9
TGTGCCAGCAGTTTCACGACTAGCGGGAGTAGCTACAATGAGCAGTTCTTC
CASSFTTSGSSYNEQFF
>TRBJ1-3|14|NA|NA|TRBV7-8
TGTGCCAGCAGCTTAGGAGGGGGAGGAAACACCATATATTTT
CASSLGGGGNTIYF
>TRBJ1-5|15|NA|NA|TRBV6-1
TGTGCCAGCAGTGAAGCGAGAATCGGCAATCAGCCCCAGCATTTT
CASSEARIGNQPQHF
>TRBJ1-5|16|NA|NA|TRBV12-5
TGTGCTAGTGGTTTGGTACTGAGACAGATCAATCAGCCCCAGCATTTT
CASGLVLRQINQPQHF
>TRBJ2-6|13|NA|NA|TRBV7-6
TGTGCCAGCAGCTTCCAGGGAACCAACGTCCTGACTTTC
CASSFQGTNVLTF
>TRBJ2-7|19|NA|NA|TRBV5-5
TGTGCCAGCAGCAACGCGGGGGCTGCCAGTGGGCGACGGCCTTGGGAGCAGTACTTC
CASSNAGAASGRRPWEQYF
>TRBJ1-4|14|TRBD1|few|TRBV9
TGTGCCAGCAGCGAAGGGGGCTTGGGGGAAAAACTGTTTTTT
CASSEGGLGEKLFF
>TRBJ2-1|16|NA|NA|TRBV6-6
TGTGCCAGCAGGGGTGCGAGCGGCATTTGGGACAATGAGCAGTTCTTC
CASRGASGIWDNEQFF
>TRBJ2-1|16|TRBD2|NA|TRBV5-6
TGTGCCAGCAGTCGCGGGACTAGCGGGACCTACAATGAGCAGTTCTTC
CASSRGTSGTYNEQFF
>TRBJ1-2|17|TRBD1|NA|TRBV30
TGTGCCTGGAGTGTATCGGACAGGGTGTCATCTAACTATGGCTACACCTTC
CAWSVSDRVSSNYGYTF
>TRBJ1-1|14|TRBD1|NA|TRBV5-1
TGCGCCAGCAACACAGGGGGCCTCGACACTGAAGCTTTCTTT
CASNTGGLDTEAFF
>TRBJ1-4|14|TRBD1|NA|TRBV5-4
TGTGCCAGCTCCCCCGGGACAGGGCTAGAAAAACTGTTTTTT
CASSPGTGLEKLFF
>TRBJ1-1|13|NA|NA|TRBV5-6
TGTGCCAGCAGGACCGGACAGCACACTGAAGCTTTCTTT
CASRTGQHTEAFF
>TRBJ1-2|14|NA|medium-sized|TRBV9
TGTGCCAGCAGCGTAAGTTTAGCAAACTATGGCTACACCTTC
CASSVSLANYGYTF
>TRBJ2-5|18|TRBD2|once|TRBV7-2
TGTGCCAGCAGCTTAGGCGGGACTAGCGGGGGGCTGAGAGAGACCCAGTACTTC
CASSLGGTSGGLRETQYF
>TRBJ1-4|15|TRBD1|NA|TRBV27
TGTGCCAGCAGATCCGGACAGGGTTCGCATGAAAAACTGTTTTTT
CASRSGQGSHEKLFF
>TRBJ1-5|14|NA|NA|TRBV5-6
TGTGCCAGCAGCCTTGGGGGGGGCAATCAGCCCCAGCATTTT
CASSLGGGNQPQHF
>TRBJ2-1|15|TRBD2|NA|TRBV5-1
TGCGCCAGCAGCCTCGGGACTAGCGGTTACAATGAGCAGTTCTTC
CASSLGTSGYNEQFF
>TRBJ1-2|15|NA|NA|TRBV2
TGTGCCAGCAGTGAACGGAGATGGGCTAACTATGGCTACACCTTC
CASSERRWANYGYTF
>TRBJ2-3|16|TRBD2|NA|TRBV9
TGTGCCAGCAGCGTAGACGGGGGGGAGGTGACAGATACGCAGTATTTT
CASSVDGGEVTDTQYF
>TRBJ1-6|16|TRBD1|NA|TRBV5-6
TGTGCCAGCGGCTTCCGGGACAGGGGGCTTAATTCACCCCTCCACTTT
CASGFRDRGLNSPLHF
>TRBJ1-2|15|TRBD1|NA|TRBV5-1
TGCGCCAGCAGCTTGGAGGGACAGGGGGCGGGCGGCTACACCTTC
CASSLEGQGAGGYTF
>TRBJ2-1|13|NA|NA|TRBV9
TGTGCCAGCTCCCCCAGGTCGCGGGGCGAGCAGTTCTTC
CASSPRSRGEQFF
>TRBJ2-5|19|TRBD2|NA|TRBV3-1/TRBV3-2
TGTGCCAGCAGTCGATCGGGACTAGCGGCGATCCTATTACAAGAGACCCAGTACTTC
CASSRSGLAAILLQETQYF
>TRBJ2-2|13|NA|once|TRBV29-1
TGCAGCGTCGGACAGGGAGGGGGCGGGGAGCTGTTTTTT
CSVGQGGGGELFF
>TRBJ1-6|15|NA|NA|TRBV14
TGTGCCAGCAGCCAAGATCGGTTGGAGTTCTCACCCCTCCACTTT
CASSQDRLEFSPLHF
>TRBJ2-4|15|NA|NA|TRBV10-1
TGCGCCAGCAGTGAATCAGGGGCCGCCGAGAACATTCAGTACTTC
CASSESGAAENIQYF
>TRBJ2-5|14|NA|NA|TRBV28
TGTGCCAGCAGTTCCATCGGGGGACAAGAGACCCAGTACTTC
CASSSIGGQETQYF